The 30 T cell receptor beta chains below come from one sample, sequenced in a study of T cells in Graves' hyperthyroidism and ophthalmopathy. RNA transcripts gave rise to amplified TCR beta CDR3 regions. HTBI primers drove first-round RT-PCR of the TCR CDR3. From the multiplex PCR reads, TCRdb called clonotypes with MiXCR, one entry per CDR3 protein. This sample yields some 380,000 distinct CDR3 sequences, of which 13% are seen a single time; 20% to 25% belongs to the top ten. Sequencing was carried out using blood. The origin of the receptors is a man aged 30 to 45 with Graves' hyperthyroidism that later progressed to Graves' ophthalmopathy.

As to this clonotype: This may be a read error: a much more frequent sequence differs by one nucleotide. The chain is built from TRBV7-9 and TRBJ1-2; maybe TRBD1 (5 bases). CDR3 size: 13 residues. Trimming cost V 6 bases and J 4 bases, with 12 bases left between them. CDR1 is SEHNR, CDR2 FQNEAQ, per germline (reference sequence). CDR3 protein: CASSPGRLYGYTF. The CDR3 DNA reads as TGTGCCAGCAGTCCAGGGAGACTCTATGGCTACACCTTC. Supplemented by reference TRBV7-9 and TRBJ1-2, the full variable domain reads DTGVSQNPRHKITKRGQNVTFRCDPISEHNRLYWYRQTLGQGPEFLTYFQNEAQLEKSRLLSDRFSAERPKGSFSTLEIQRTEQGDSAMYLCASSPGRLYGYTFGSGTRLTVV.

This clonotype was recorded at least ten times. The V gene is TRBV7-8, the J gene TRBJ2-5, with 12 bases identical to TRBD2. Per germline, CDR1 SGHVS and CDR2 FQNEAQ. The CDR3 sequence is 16 residues long. Trimming at V came to 6 bases and at J to 2 bases, leaving 7 bases not matched to a gene. The CDR3 sequence is CASSHGLAGTQETQYF. The CDR3 nucleotides are TGTGCCAGCAGTCACGGACTAGCGGGGACTCAAGAGACCCAGTACTTC.

This clonotype was observed at least ten times. The rearrangement uses TRBV20-1 and TRBJ2-1, with 7 bases fitting TRBD1. This CDR3 region has 12 residues. V trimming: 6 bases; J trimming: 8 bases; junction bases outside the gene matches: 7. Germline assignment: CDR1 DFQATT and CDR2 SNEGSKA (reference sequence). The CDR3 nucleotides are TGCAGTGCCCAAAGGACAGGCCATGAGCAGTTCTTC. Translation gives CSAQRTGHEQFF.

The chain uses TRBV27 and TRBJ2-7; 10 bases map to TRBD2. The J segment lost 3 bases and the V segment lost 2 bases, leaving 4 bases of the junction unmatched. The CDR3 runs 15 residues. Germline loops: CDR1 MNHEY, CDR2 SMNVEV (reference sequence). CDR3 nucleotides: TGTGCCAGCAGTTTAAGGGCTAGCGGGGGCTACGAGCAGTACTTC. The encoded protein is CASSLRASGGYEQYF.

At least ten counts were recorded for this clonotype. V usage is TRBV15 and J usage is TRBJ2-7; unclear D gene. CDR1 LNHNV and CDR2 YYDKDF come from the germline V gene (reference sequence). CDR3 length equals 15 residues. The V gene lost 0 bases and the J gene lost 3 bases, with 12 bases spanning the gap. CDR3 DNA: TGTGCCACCAGCAGAGACTCCATCGGAAGCTACGAGCAGTACTTC. As protein: CATSRDSIGSYEQYF. Complete variable domain (other parts from reference TRBV15 and TRBJ2-7): DAMVIQNPRYQVTQFGKPVTLSCSQTLNHNVMYWYQQKSSQAPKLLFHYYDKDFNNEADTPDNFQSRRPNTSFCFLDIRSPGLGDTAMYLCATSRDSIGSYEQYFGPGTRLTVT.

This clonotype has more than one count but fewer than ten. The chain carries TRBV16 and TRBJ1-2; 7 nucleotides align to TRBD1. The ends lost 4 bases at V and 8 bases at J; junction bases unmatched: 10. This CDR3 is 14 amino acids long. The V gene's germline CDR1 is KGHSY and CDR2 FQNENV. CDR3 nucleotide sequence: TGTGCCAGCAGCCGCCCAGACAGGGTGAGGGGCTACACCTTC. This codes for CASSRPDRVRGYTF.

With regard to this clonotype: This sequence may be a read error, since a much larger clone differs from it by one base. The chain's CDR3 is CASSFDRMAEKLFF. As DNA, the CDR3 is TGTGCCAGCAGCTTTGACAGGATGGCTGAAAAACTGTTTTTT. The chain joins TRBV7-9 to TRBJ1-4; tentative D call: TRBD1 (6 bases). Per the germline V gene, CDR1 is SEHNR and CDR2 is FQNEAQ (reference sequence). The germline V and J ends were trimmed by 3 bases and 7 bases, with 12 bases remaining between them. This CDR3 comprises 14 residues.

This clonotype was detected only a few times. The chain links TRBV7-9 to TRBJ1-2, with 7 positions matching TRBD1. This CDR3 is built from 16 residues. The germline CDR1 and CDR2 sequences are SEHNR and FQNEAQ (reference sequence). With V trimmed by 7 bases and J by 6 bases, 17 bases remained unmatched. The CDR3 loop reads CASNWGGQTTIDGYTF. The DNA for the CDR3 is TGTGCCAGCAACTGGGGGGGACAGACAACTATCGATGGCTACACCTTC.

This clonotype was counted at least ten times. This rearrangement joins TRBV2 to TRBJ2-5, with a weak D call TRBD1 (5 bases). The CDR3 contains 13 residues. Per the germline V gene, CDR1 is SNHLY and CDR2 is FYNNEI. Deletions cut 4 bases from V and 4 bases from J, with 10 bases between. The CDR3 DNA follows: TGTGCCAGCAGTGCCCGCCAGGGAGAGACCCAGTACTTC. Protein product: CASSARQGETQYF.

This chain links TRBV30 with TRBJ1-2; D not certain. Germline V gene lookup returns CDR1 GTSNPN and CDR2 SVGIG (reference sequence). Trimming shortened V by 2 bases and J by 8 bases, and 12 bases separated the two germline ends. The CDR3 spans 12 residues. The CDR3 DNA follows: TGTGCCTGGAGTTTTGGGCTCGGCGGCTACACCTTC. The encoded protein is CAWSFGLGGYTF.

In this sample, this clonotype turned up many times. The chain combines TRBV20-1 with TRBJ2-3, with TRBD2 matching over 10 bases. This CDR3 comprises 14 residues. Per the germline V gene, CDR1 is DFQATT and CDR2 is SNEGSKA (reference sequence). Losses at the gene ends were 8 bases for V and 2 bases for J; bases not matched to a gene: 7. The CDR3 DNA is TGCAGTTCCGCCACTAGCGGGGTCACAGATACGCAGTATTTT. Translation gives CSSATSGVTDTQYF.

The rearrangement uses TRBV20-1 and TRBJ1-2, with 7 bases lining up with TRBD1. CDR3 size: 14 residues. Germline assignment: CDR1 DFQATT and CDR2 SNEGSKA (reference sequence). Germline trimming cut 2 bases from V and 4 bases from J; bases unmatched to any gene: 7. CDR3 loop: CSARTRQGSYGYTF. The CDR3 DNA is TGCAGTGCTAGAACCCGACAGGGTAGCTATGGCTACACCTTC.

This clonotype was detected many times. The J gene is TRBJ1-1, the V gene TRBV11-3; TRBD1 might be the D (5 bases). V gave up 0 bases and J gave up 1 base, with 15 bases separating them. The CDR3 is 17 residues long. The germline CDR1 and CDR2 sequences are SGHNT and YENEEA. In DNA, the CDR3 is TGTGCCAGCAGCTTAGAATTCGGCTTGGGGGGGAACACTGAAGCTTTCTTT. It translates to CASSLEFGLGGNTEAFF.

This chain uses TRBV30 with TRBJ1-2; no firm D call. Germline V gene data show CDR1 as GTSNPN and CDR2 as SVGIG (reference sequence). The V gene lost 0 bases and the J gene lost 6 bases, with 11 bases spanning the gap. The CDR3 consists of 13 residues. CDR3 DNA: TGTGCCTGGAGTGTAAAGAAGACGGATGGCTACACCTTC. The encoded protein is CAWSVKKTDGYTF.

This sequence joins TRBV19 and TRBJ2-1; D possibly corresponds to TRBD2 (5 bases). V dropped 6 bases and J dropped 6 bases, with 24 bases sitting between them. Per germline, CDR1 LNHDA and CDR2 SQIVND (reference sequence). This CDR3 contains 17 residues. The CDR3 DNA sequence: TGTGCCAGTAGCCTCGACTCGCCACTCGGACTGGGCAATGAGCAGTTCTTC. Its translation: CASSLDSPLGLGNEQFF.

V usage is TRBV28 and J usage is TRBJ2-7, with D uncertain. Germline loops: CDR1 MDHEN, CDR2 SYDVKM. Trimming shortened V by 9 bases and J by 0 bases, and 12 bases separated the two germline ends. CDR3 length: 13 residues. The CDR3 coding sequence is TGTGCCAGTCAGGACGGAAGCTCCTACGAGCAGTACTTC. It translates to CASQDGSSYEQYF.

This clonotype was detected a few times. The J gene is TRBJ2-1, the V gene TRBV9; D is tentatively TRBD1 or TRBD2 (6 bases each). V was trimmed by 2 bases and J by 5 bases, leaving 14 bases between them. Germline loops: CDR1 SGDLS, CDR2 YYNGEE. The CDR3 loop spans 15 amino acids. The CDR3 DNA reads as TGTGCCAGCAGCGTTTCGCAGGGGAGGCACAATGAGCAGTTCTTC. As protein: CASSVSQGRHNEQFF.

This clonotype was observed a few times. The chain has TRBV11-2 and TRBJ1-6, with 8 nucleotides matching TRBD1. V gave up 4 bases and J gave up 0 bases; unmatched junction bases: 11. The CDR3 spans 19 residues. The germline CDR1 and CDR2 sequences are SGHAT and FQNNGV. This CDR3 reads CASSSGQGTWSSYNSPLHF. In DNA form, the CDR3 reads TGTGCCAGCAGCTCAGGACAGGGTACTTGGAGCTCCTATAATTCACCCCTCCACTTT.

V gene TRBV5-1 combines with J gene TRBJ1-6, with a possible D match to TRBD1 (6 bases). Trimming took off 3 bases at V and 2 bases at J, with 15 bases between the two ends. Germline V lookup: CDR1 SGHRS, CDR2 YFSETQ. The CDR3 is made up of 17 amino acids. The CDR3 region is CASSSEASGAYNSPLHF. CDR3 in DNA: TGCGCCAGCAGCTCGGAGGCCTCAGGGGCCTATAATTCACCCCTCCACTTT.

This clonotype was detected only a few times. This sequence joins TRBV28 and TRBJ2-3, with 9 bases matching TRBD1. Germline trimming cut 1 base from V and 7 bases from J; bases unmatched to any gene: 6. The CDR3 is 15 residues long. CDR1 is MDHEN, CDR2 SYDVKM, per germline. The CDR3 loop reads CASSLSVTGGYTQYF. The CDR3 DNA follows: TGTGCCAGCAGTTTATCAGTCACAGGGGGCTATACGCAGTATTTT.

This clonotype was observed many times. CDR3 loop: CASSTRQGEYEQYF. CDR3 in DNA: TGTGCCAGCAGTACCCGACAGGGAGAATACGAGCAGTACTTC. The chain recombines TRBV12-3 or TRBV12-4 with TRBJ2-7; 7 bases fit TRBD1. V lost 5 bases, J lost 4 bases, and 8 bases stayed unmatched. The length of the CDR3 is 14 residues.

This clonotype was seen at least ten times. The chain is built from TRBV3-1 and TRBJ1-2, with TRBD1 matching over 11 bases. Looked up from germline, CDR1 is LGHDT and CDR2 is YNNKEL (reference sequence). This CDR3 has 15 amino acids. V dropped 3 bases and J dropped 4; count of bases not matched to a gene: 4. This CDR3 reads CASSQGQGVGYGYTF. The CDR3, as DNA: TGTGCCAGCAGCCAGGGACAGGGGGTGGGCTATGGCTACACCTTC.

For the CDR3, the DNA is TGCGCCAGCAGCTTGCGCGGACAGGACTACAATGAGCAGTTCTTC. This codes for CASSLRGQDYNEQFF. This rearrangement joins TRBV5-1 to TRBJ2-1, with 7 bases aligning to TRBD1. The ends lost 1 base at V and 3 bases at J; junction bases unmatched: 4. CDR1 SGHRS and CDR2 YFSETQ come from the germline V gene. The CDR3 length is 15 residues. Full variable domain (remainder filled in from reference TRBV5-1 and TRBJ2-1): KAGVTQTPRYLIKTRGQQVTLSCSPISGHRSVSWYQQTPGQGLQFLFEYFSETQRNKGNFPGRFSGRQFSNSRSEMNVSTLELGDSALYLCASSLRGQDYNEQFFGPGTRLTVL.

V is TRBV14 and J is TRBJ1-1; D may be TRBD1 (5 bases). V gave up 4 bases and J gave up 1 base, with 13 bases separating them. The CDR3 runs 15 residues. Germline values: CDR1 SGHDN, CDR2 FVKESK. CDR3 residues: CASSPTGRANTEAFF. The CDR3 coding sequence is TGTGCCAGCAGCCCCACGGGGCGGGCGAACACTGAAGCTTTCTTT.

This clonotype was observed a few times. This chain connects TRBV5-1 to TRBJ2-5; D remains unclear. CDR3 length: 12 residues. Germline assignment: CDR1 SGHRS and CDR2 YFSETQ. V lost 3 bases and J 7 bases, leaving 10 bases between the germline ends. The CDR3 DNA follows: TGCGCCAGCAGCTGGTCGGAAGGGACCCAGTACTTC. The encoded protein is CASSWSEGTQYF.

This clonotype was picked up many times. V and J are TRBV7-9 and TRBJ1-1; D gene uncertain. V was cut by 5 bases and J by 2 bases, with 12 bases left in between. This CDR3 is 14 amino acids long. Per germline, CDR1 SEHNR and CDR2 FQNEAQ (reference sequence). CDR3 nucleotides: TGTGCCAGCAGCCGATTGGCCCGAAACACTGAAGCTTTCTTT. Translation gives CASSRLARNTEAFF.

The table lists this clonotype with many counts. The chain has TRBV12-3 or TRBV12-4 and TRBJ2-1; D not certain. Deletions cut 2 bases from V and 3 bases from J, with 5 bases between. This CDR3 contains 13 residues. The CDR3 region is CASSLRVYNEQFF. The CDR3 coding sequence is TGTGCCAGCAGTTTACGTGTCTACAATGAGCAGTTCTTC.

The V call is TRBV19, the J call TRBJ2-6; no reliable D call. The germline V gene has CDR1 LNHDA and CDR2 SQIVND (reference sequence). This CDR3 contains 16 residues. The germline V and J ends were trimmed by 8 bases and 4 bases, with 18 bases remaining between them. CDR3 nucleotides: TGTGCCAGTGGAGCCCCTAGGCCTTTGGGGGCCAACGTCCTGACTTTC. It yields the protein CASGAPRPLGANVLTF.

This clonotype was counted between two and nine times. The chain combines TRBV6-2 or TRBV6-3 with TRBJ2-3; D possibly corresponds to TRBD2 (5 bases). Germline CDR1 and CDR2: MNHEY and SVGEGT. Between the trimmed V and J ends, which lost 2 bases and 0 bases, there was a span of 15 bases. The CDR3 length is 17 residues. CDR3 region: CASSYPGRQPSTDTQYF. For the CDR3, the DNA is TGTGCCAGCAGTTACCCGGGGAGACAACCTAGCACAGATACGCAGTATTTT.

This clonotype was picked up many times. V usage is TRBV3-1 and J usage is TRBJ2-3; D perhaps matches TRBD2 (6 bases). This CDR3 spans 17 amino acids. V was clipped by 0 bases and J by 2 bases, with 15 bases between them. Looked up from germline, CDR1 is LGHDT and CDR2 is YNNKEL (reference sequence). CDR3 nucleotide sequence: TGTGCCAGCAGCCAAGAGGCCGGTACTAGCTACACAGATACGCAGTATTTT. Its protein is CASSQEAGTSYTDTQYF.